This TCR beta chain was captured by sequencing in a study of vaccination effects on CD4 cells after COVID-19. As regards this clone: Antigen unknown.

Culture proceeded for 9 to 11 days, and CD4+ T cells were then isolated. Some clones are missing from TCRdb's copy, which holds only in-frame ones; the method was immunoSEQ multiplex PCR. The sample yields 50,000 to 70,000 clones, approximately 72% seen once. The source was CD4+ T cells from PBMCs cultured without peptide, collected before COVID-19 vaccination. The TCR comes from a human donor who had a prior SARS-CoV-2 infection.

The CDR3 spells CASSHTRGAGSTDTQYF. The CDR3 region has the DNA TGTGCCAGCAGCCATACGCGCGGGGCGGGGAGCACAGATACGCAGTATTTT. The rearrangement uses TRBV7-3 and TRBJ2-3; tentative D call: TRBD2 (6 bases). This CDR3 spans 17 amino acids. Trimming pared 5 bases from V and 0 bases from J, leaving 18 bases between. Germline lookup yields CDR1 SGHTA and CDR2 FQGTGA.